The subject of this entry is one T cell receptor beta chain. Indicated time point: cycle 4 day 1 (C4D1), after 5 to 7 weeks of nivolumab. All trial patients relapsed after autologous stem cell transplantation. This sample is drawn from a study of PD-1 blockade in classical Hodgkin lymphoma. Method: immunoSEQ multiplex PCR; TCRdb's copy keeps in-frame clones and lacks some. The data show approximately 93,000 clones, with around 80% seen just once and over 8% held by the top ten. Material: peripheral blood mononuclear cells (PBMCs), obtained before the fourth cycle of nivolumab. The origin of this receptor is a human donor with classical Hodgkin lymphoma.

CDR3 sequence reads: CASSQWGGDRVRVQYF. In nucleotides, the CDR3 is TGTGCCAGCAGCCAGTGGGGCGGGGACAGGGTGCGCGTGCAGTACTTC. The J gene is TRBJ2-7, the V gene TRBV16; 9 bases agree with TRBD1. The germline V gene encodes CDR1 KGHSY and CDR2 FQNENV. The J segment lost 9 bases and the V segment lost 3 bases, leaving 15 bases of the junction unmatched. There are 16 residues in the CDR3.